This T cell receptor (beta chain) was identified during a study of shared clonotypes between healthy human individuals. Study-level points and caveats: When naive CD4 clonotypes were compared across a few donors, 5% to 5.5% were shared.

Germline V gives CDR1 MDHEN, CDR2 SYDVKM. Unmatched junction bases numbered 2, after V lost 6 bases and J lost 6 bases. The CDR3 contains 11 residues. At deep level, the assay was performed. Method: immunoSEQ multiplex PCR; TCRdb's copy keeps in-frame clones and lacks some. The sample lists 190,000 or so clones, around 63% occurring once. Regarding this clone: Its antigen is not identified.

Specimen: memory CD4+ T cells sorted from blood. Subset meaning: CD45RA-negative fraction. The receptor's source is a man aged 30 to 45 in good health. The chain employs TRBV28 and TRBJ2-7; 7 bases are shared with TRBD1. In DNA form, the CDR3 reads TGTGCCAGCAGGTGGGACAGCGAGCAGTACTTC. It translates to CASRWDSEQYF. Using reference TRBV28 and TRBJ2-7 for the parts outside the CDR3, the full variable domain is DVKVTQSSRYLVKRTGEKVFLECVQDMDHENMFWYRQDPGLGLRLIYFSYDVKMKEKGDIPEGYSVSREKKERFSLILESASTNQTSMYLCASRWDSEQYFGPGTRLTVT.